The entry below describes one T cell receptor beta chain. Sequenced by immunoSEQ multiplex PCR; TCRdb stores in-frame clones only, minus some. The sample lists roughly 200,000 clones, approximately 85% seen once, with 4.5% to 5% in the top ten. This sample was taken from a study of blood T cell repertoires in COVID-19. Germline V lookup: CDR1 SGHKS, CDR2 YYEKEE (reference sequence). The CDR3 runs 13 residues. Losses at the gene ends were 4 bases for V and 3 bases for J; bases not matched to a gene: 2. The TCR comes from a woman older than 75 with acute or convalescent COVID-19. Source material: peripheral blood. The V gene is TRBV5-5, the J gene TRBJ1-1; 8 bases agree with TRBD1. CDR3 DNA: TGTGCCAGCAGCATGACAGGGGACACTGAAGCTTTCTTT. Translation: CASSMTGDTEAFF. The full variable domain, rest sourced from reference TRBV5-5 and TRBJ1-1, is DAGVTQSPTHLIKTRGQQVTLRCSPISGHKSVSWYQQVLGQGPQFIFQYYEKEERGRGNFPDRFSARQFPNYSSELNVNALLLGDSALYLCASSMTGDTEAFFGQGTRLTVV.